These 32 T cell receptor beta chains share one sample of origin, sequenced in a study of blood T cell repertoires in COVID-19. Assay used: immunoSEQ multiplex PCR; TCRdb lists only in-frame clones, some missing. Among roughly 80,000 clones listed, about 72% were seen once. The material sequenced was peripheral blood. All receptors come from a man aged 70-80 years with active or convalescent COVID-19.

The chain carries TRBV3-1 (or the pseudogene TRBV3-2) and TRBJ1-6; 9 nucleotides line up with TRBD1. The V segment lost 0 bases and the J segment 9 bases; nucleotides outside the gene matches: 3. Looked up from germline, CDR1 is LGHDT and CDR2 is YNNKEL (reference sequence). The CDR3 is 15 residues long. CDR3 residues: CASSQEGTGFSPLHF. The CDR3 nucleotides read TGTGCCAGCAGCCAAGAAGGGACAGGGTTTTCACCCCTCCACTTT.

V is TRBV11-2 and J is TRBJ1-1; 7 bases are shared with TRBD1. Germline V gives CDR1 SGHAT, CDR2 FQNNGV. The V gene end was trimmed by 5 bases and the J gene end by 5 bases; junction bases not matched to a gene: 11. There are 15 residues in the CDR3. This chain's CDR3 is CASSPQTGLGTEAFF. Here the CDR3 DNA reads TGTGCCAGCAGCCCGCAGACAGGGCTGGGAACTGAAGCTTTCTTT.

The chain couples TRBV20-1 to TRBJ1-5; possible D gene TRBD1, 6 bases. The CDR3 is made up of 15 amino acids. In germline, CDR1 is DFQATT, CDR2 SNEGSKA (reference sequence). Trimming removed 3 bases at V and 7 bases at J, with 19 bases between. This CDR3 is CSASGQPLYQQPQHF. CDR3 nucleotide sequence: TGCAGTGCTAGTGGACAGCCCCTTTACCAACAGCCCCAGCATTTT.

CDR3 residues: CASSLGRRESSYEQYF. The DNA of the CDR3 is TGCGCCAGCAGCTTGGGTCGGAGGGAGAGCTCCTACGAGCAGTACTTC. The chain carries TRBV5-1 and TRBJ2-7, with D possibly matching TRBD2 (6 bases). This CDR3 is 16 amino acids long. Trimming left V 0 bases short and J 0 bases short, with 13 bases between. Germline CDR1 SGHRS, CDR2 YFSETQ.

A single count supports this clone. The chain recombines TRBV30 with TRBJ1-1, with D tentatively TRBD1 (5 bases). Germline V gene lookup returns CDR1 GTSNPN and CDR2 SVGIG (reference sequence). V shed 3 bases and J shed 0 bases, with 14 bases lying between them. The CDR3 sequence is 15 residues long. The CDR3 coding sequence is TGTGCCTGGAGATCACCTGCGGGGGTGAACACTGAAGCTTTCTTT. It specifies CAWRSPAGVNTEAFF.

This clone occurred a few times. V gene TRBV30 combines with J gene TRBJ1-2; D gene uncertain. Per the germline V gene, CDR1 is GTSNPN and CDR2 is SVGIG (reference sequence). This CDR3 is 15 amino acids long. V was trimmed by 0 bases and J by 8 bases, leaving 19 bases between them. The CDR3 DNA reads TGTGCCTGGAGTGTGGGGAGACCTCGGTGGGAAGGCTACACCTTC. Its translation: CAWSVGRPRWEGYTF.

This chain uses TRBV3-1 (or the pseudogene TRBV3-2) with TRBJ1-1; D gene unclear. Germline values: CDR1 LGHDT, CDR2 YNNKEL (reference sequence). The CDR3 sequence is 14 residues long. V was shortened by 5 bases and J by 5 bases, with 15 bases between the two germline ends. The CDR3 region has the DNA TGTGCCAGCAGCGAAAACGCAGGAAGGACTGAAGCTTTCTTT. Translating gives CASSENAGRTEAFF.

This chain links TRBV9 with TRBJ2-7; 8 bases are shared with TRBD2. Germline-derived CDR1 and CDR2 are SGDLS and YYNGEE. The CDR3 is made up of 14 amino acids. After removal of 4 bases from V and 2 bases from J, the junction contained 5 bases not matched to a gene. CDR3 sequence: CASSRAGGPYEQYF. CDR3 DNA sequence: TGTGCCAGCAGCCGGGCGGGGGGCCCCTACGAGCAGTACTTC.

The chain combines TRBV5-1 with TRBJ2-1; 7 bases align to TRBD1. CDR3 length: 15 amino acids. Per germline, CDR1 SGHRS and CDR2 YFSETQ. The ends lost 5 bases at V and 5 bases at J; junction bases unmatched: 10. The CDR3 DNA is TGCGCCAGCAGGCAAACCGGGACAGACAACAATGAGCAGTTCTTC. This encodes CASRQTGTDNNEQFF.

The J gene is TRBJ2-1, the V gene TRBV16, with unresolved D. The V end was cut by 2 bases, the J end by 7 bases, with 6 bases between. CDR3 length: 12 amino acids. Per germline, CDR1 KGHSY and CDR2 FQNENV. The CDR3 loop reads CASSQLPNEQFF. Here the CDR3 DNA reads TGTGCCAGCAGCCAACTCCCGAATGAGCAGTTCTTC.

V is TRBV2 and J is TRBJ1-5; possibly TRBD1 for D (6 bases). In germline, CDR1 is SNHLY, CDR2 FYNNEI. There are 14 residues in the CDR3. Trimming took 4 bases from V and 6 from J, leaving 13 bases between them. CDR3 protein: CASSVGGASQPQHF. The CDR3 nucleotides are TGTGCCAGCAGTGTTGGGGGCGCGTCTCAGCCCCAGCATTTT.

The V call is TRBV11-3, the J call TRBJ2-2; D call uncertain. The CDR3 is 13 amino acids. V gave up 0 bases and J gave up 6 bases, with 5 bases separating them. Germline V gene lookup returns CDR1 SGHNT and CDR2 YENEEA. CDR3 loop: CASSLDPAGELFF. The CDR3 coding sequence is TGTGCCAGCAGCTTAGACCCGGCCGGGGAGCTGTTTTTT.

The chain couples TRBV12-3 or TRBV12-4 to TRBJ2-2; D unresolved. The CDR3 runs 13 residues. V lost 3 bases and J 7 bases, leaving 9 bases between the germline ends. CDR3 sequence reads: CASSFVVRGELFF. The CDR3 DNA reads TGTGCCAGCAGTTTCGTAGTACGCGGGGAGCTGTTTTTT.

The chain couples TRBV27 to TRBJ2-2; D is unclear. Per the germline V gene, CDR1 is MNHEY and CDR2 is SMNVEV (reference sequence). This CDR3 is built from 14 residues. Trimming took off 1 base at V and 3 bases at J, with 6 bases between the two ends. The CDR3 DNA reads as TGTGCCAGCAGTTTATACTTTGACACCGGGGAGCTGTTTTTT. This gives the protein CASSLYFDTGELFF.

The rearrangement uses TRBV30 and TRBJ2-7; D call uncertain. Germline CDR1 GTSNPN, CDR2 SVGIG (reference sequence). V was pared by 2 bases and J by 6 bases, with 8 bases between. The CDR3 contains 11 residues. The CDR3 DNA reads as TGTGCCTGGAGTAAGAATAGCGAGCAGTACTTC. This codes for CAWSKNSEQYF.

The chain is built from TRBV6-5 and TRBJ2-7, with 7 bases that match TRBD1. Germline V lookup: CDR1 MNHEY, CDR2 SVGAGI. The CDR3 sequence is 13 residues long. Trimming at V came to 6 bases and at J to 3 bases, leaving 5 bases not matched to a gene. The CDR3 loop reads CASSHGQVYEQYF. CDR3 coding DNA: TGTGCCAGCAGCCACGGACAGGTCTACGAGCAGTACTTC.

The chain recombines TRBV18 with TRBJ1-1, with 10 nucleotides matching TRBD1. This CDR3 contains 13 residues. V lost 3 bases to trimming and J lost 9 bases; unmatched junction nucleotides: 4. In germline, CDR1 is KGHSH, CDR2 LQKENI. The CDR3 spells CASSPGTGAKAFF. The DNA for the CDR3 is TGTGCCAGCTCACCTGGGACAGGGGCTAAAGCTTTCTTT.

The chain carries TRBV13 and TRBJ1-6; TRBD1 matches 9 bases. There are 16 residues in the CDR3. Germline loops: CDR1 PRHDT, CDR2 FYEKMQ (reference sequence). V was clipped by 8 bases and J by 6 bases; unmatched bases: 11. The DNA for the CDR3 is TGTGCCAGCGGAACTGCAAGGACAGGGGTTAATTCACCCCTCCACTTT. Translation gives CASGTARTGVNSPLHF.

The genes are TRBV5-4 and TRBJ2-5; 8 bases match TRBD1. The V gene end was trimmed by 4 bases and the J gene end by 4 bases; junction bases not matched to a gene: 6. The CDR3 has 14 residues. Per the germline V gene, CDR1 is SGHNT and CDR2 is YYREEE (reference sequence). CDR3 amino acids: CASSTDRGGETQYF. CDR3 DNA: TGTGCCAGCAGCACAGACAGGGGAGGAGAGACCCAGTACTTC.

The chain uses TRBV30 and TRBJ2-7; 11 nucleotides agree with TRBD1. Trimming removed 2 bases from V and 3 bases from J; junction bases left unmatched: 6. Germline loops: CDR1 GTSNPN, CDR2 SVGIG (reference sequence). This CDR3 has 15 residues. This chain's CDR3 is CAWSPGQGAIYEQYF. The CDR3 DNA reads TGTGCCTGGAGTCCCGGACAGGGGGCCATCTACGAGCAGTACTTC.

This chain connects TRBV7-2 to TRBJ2-1; 13 bases map to TRBD2. The V gene's germline CDR1 is SGHTA and CDR2 FQGNSA. The CDR3 runs to 16 residues. J was trimmed by 12 bases and V by 4 bases; bases with no gene match: 12. The chain's CDR3 is CASSSGLAGQGAGQFF. CDR3 nucleotides: TGTGCCAGCAGCTCGGGACTAGCGGGGCAGGGGGCGGGGCAGTTCTTC.

This clone was counted a few times. Distinct nucleotide sequences in the sample also encode this CDR3. V gene TRBV10-3 combines with J gene TRBJ2-7, with D tentatively TRBD1 (5 bases). V was clipped by 3 bases and J by 3 bases, with 9 bases between them. Germline CDR1 and CDR2: ENHRY and SYGVKD. The CDR3 extends over 13 amino acids. CDR3 protein: CAISEPRVYEQYF. The CDR3 DNA sequence: TGTGCCATCAGTGAACCCAGGGTCTACGAGCAGTACTTC.

This chain uses TRBV2 with TRBJ2-3, with 10 bases identical to TRBD1. Germline V lookup: CDR1 SNHLY, CDR2 FYNNEI. V dropped 10 bases and J dropped 0; count of bases not matched to a gene: 4. There are 14 residues in the CDR3. In DNA, the CDR3 is TGTGCCACGGGACAGGGGAGGAGCACAGATACGCAGTATTTT. Translation gives CATGQGRSTDTQYF.

The rearrangement joins TRBV5-1 to TRBJ1-1, with D perhaps TRBD1 (6 bases). Per germline, CDR1 SGHRS and CDR2 YFSETQ. Trimming cost V 4 bases and J 4 bases, with 17 bases left between them. The CDR3 is 15 amino acids. In DNA, the CDR3 is TGCGCCAGCAGCCCAGAAAGGGGGGGTTTCACTGAAGCTTTCTTT. Protein: CASSPERGGFTEAFF.

The genes are TRBV27 and TRBJ2-3; 8 bases agree with TRBD2. V dropped 4 bases and J dropped 6; count of bases not matched to a gene: 6. The CDR3 loop spans 14 amino acids. Looked up from germline, CDR1 is MNHEY and CDR2 is SMNVEV (reference sequence). CDR3 loop: CASSSERGWDTQYF. The CDR3 nucleotides are TGTGCCAGCAGTTCCGAGCGGGGGTGGGATACGCAGTATTTT.

This chain connects TRBV19 to TRBJ1-1; no definite D call. The CDR3 consists of 14 residues. V was shortened by 3 bases and J by 6 bases, with 14 bases between the two germline ends. CDR1 is LNHDA and CDR2 is SQIVND in the germline V gene (reference sequence). The DNA for the CDR3 is TGTGCCAGTAGTATTCCCAGCGCCCGACCTGAAGCTTTCTTT. Protein sequence: CASSIPSARPEAFF.

About this clone itself: Other DNA variants within this sample encode the same CDR3. The chain joins TRBV28 to TRBJ1-6; no reliable D call. V gave up 2 bases and J gave up 4 bases, with 6 bases separating them. Germline V gene lookup returns CDR1 MDHEN and CDR2 SYDVKM. The CDR3 has 14 amino acids. The CDR3, as DNA: TGTGCCAGCAGTTTAAACAGTTATAATTCACCCCTCCACTTT. Residues: CASSLNSYNSPLHF.

The chain combines TRBV6-2 or TRBV6-3 with TRBJ1-5; 9 bases fit TRBD1. Germline V CDR1 and CDR2: MNHEY, SVGEGT. Germline trimming cut 6 bases from V and 0 bases from J; bases unmatched to any gene: 6. The CDR3 has 16 residues. CDR3 loop: CASSRGTGNSNQPQHF. The DNA for the CDR3 is TGTGCCAGCAGCCGAGGGACAGGGAATAGCAATCAGCCCCAGCATTTT.

The chain has TRBV6-5 and TRBJ1-2; 7 bases line up with TRBD1. Germline V CDR1 and CDR2: MNHEY, SVGAGI. The CDR3 consists of 15 residues. The J segment lost 2 bases and the V segment lost 4 bases, leaving 7 bases of the junction unmatched. The DNA of the CDR3 is TGTGCCAGCAGTTCGACAGGGATGGGAAACTATGGCTACACCTTC. Encoded protein: CASSSTGMGNYGYTF.

V is TRBV21-1 and J is TRBJ2-7; TRBD1, as called in the table, went unchecked against the DNA. TRBV21-1 is a pseudogene locus. The CDR3 contains 15 residues. The CDR3 DNA is TGTGCCAGCAGCAAAGTAAAAGGGACACCCTACGAGCAGTACTTC. Translating it yields CASSKVKGTPYEQYF.

This chain uses TRBV29-1 with TRBJ1-1; tentatively, D is TRBD1 (6 bases). Germline loops: CDR1 SQVTM, CDR2 ANQGSEA. The CDR3 has 11 amino acids. V was cut by 7 bases and J by 1 base, with 7 bases left in between. The CDR3 loop is CSATGNTEAFF. In DNA form, the CDR3 reads TGCAGCGCGACAGGGAACACTGAAGCTTTCTTT. Full variable domain (rest looked up from reference TRBV29-1 and TRBJ1-1): SAVISQKPSRDICQRGTSLTIQCQVDSQVTMMFWYRQQPGQSLTLIATANQGSEATYESGFVIDKFPISRPNLTFSTLTVSNMSPEDSSIYLCSATGNTEAFFGQGTRLTVV.

This clone came up a few times. The V gene is TRBV5-4, the J gene TRBJ2-3; a weak D match, TRBD1 (6 bases). The CDR3 length is 14 residues. Trimming took 4 bases from V and 3 from J, leaving 12 bases between them. CDR1 and CDR2 (germline): SGHNT, YYREEE (reference sequence). The CDR3 is CASSSRRGTDTQYF. Here the CDR3 DNA reads TGTGCCAGCAGCAGCCGAAGGGGGACAGATACGCAGTATTTT.